A single sample gave rise to the 10 T cell receptor beta chains below, sequenced in a study of T-cell memory formation after mild COVID-19. TCRdb reprocessed the 5' RACE reads with MiXCR, giving one entry per CDR3 protein. The sample lists roughly 250,000 distinct CDR3 sequences; over 15% were seen once. The specimen was PBMCs or a T cell subset sorted from them (not recorded which). Receptors were obtained from a man between 18 and 29 years old who had mild COVID-19 (a few samples of this study predate the infection). Cell type and time point are not known.

This sequence joins TRBV20-1 and TRBJ2-1, with D uncertain. Germline CDR1 is DFQATT and CDR2 is SNEGSKA (reference sequence). V was clipped by 3 bases and J by 2 bases, with 8 bases between them. The CDR3 extends over 13 amino acids. The CDR3 protein is CSARPVTYNEQFF. The CDR3 DNA follows: TGCAGTGCTAGGCCGGTTACCTACAATGAGCAGTTCTTC.

This clonotype was counted only a few times. The CDR3 DNA reads as TGCAGTGCTCCCAGGGCCTACAGGGGCTACAATGAGCAGTTCTTC. Amino acids: CSAPRAYRGYNEQFF. This chain joins TRBV20-1 and TRBJ2-1; TRBD1 agrees at 7 bases. The CDR3 consists of 15 residues. With 5 bases clipped from V and 3 bases from J, the junction kept 10 bases outside the gene matches. Germline CDR1 and CDR2: DFQATT and SNEGSKA (reference sequence).

This clonotype came up a few times. The chain couples TRBV7-2 to TRBJ2-7; TRBD2 is a possible D gene (6 bases). Germline V CDR1 and CDR2: SGHTA, FQGNSA. The CDR3 extends over 14 amino acids. V lost 5 bases and J 3 bases, leaving 14 bases between the germline ends. CDR3 protein: CASSPTGGYYEQYF. The CDR3 DNA sequence: TGTGCCAGCAGCCCTACCGGGGGATACTACGAGCAGTACTTC. The whole variable domain, remainder taken from reference TRBV7-2 and TRBJ2-7, is GAGVSQSPSNKVTEKGKDVELRCDPISGHTALYWYRQSLGQGLEFLIYFQGNSAPDKSGLPSDRFSAERTGGSVSTLTIQRTQQEDSAVYLCASSPTGGYYEQYFGPGTRLTVT.

This clonotype was seen more than once but under ten times. The V call is TRBV6-5, the J call TRBJ2-2; no reliable D call. Per germline, CDR1 MNHEY and CDR2 SVGAGI. The CDR3 has 13 residues. V was cut by 2 bases and J by 4 bases, with 5 bases left in between. As DNA, the CDR3 is TGTGCCAGCAGTTACATGGGCACCGGGGAGCTGTTTTTT. It is translated as CASSYMGTGELFF.

The CDR3 region is CASSSSGPRDEKLFF. The CDR3 nucleotides read TGCGCCAGCAGCTCCTCGGGTCCTCGGGATGAAAAACTGTTTTTT. The chain employs TRBV5-1 and TRBJ1-4, with unresolved D. The CDR3 is 15 amino acids. The V gene's germline CDR1 is SGHRS and CDR2 YFSETQ. Trimming shortened V by 3 bases and J by 6 bases, and 15 bases separated the two germline ends.

In its sample, this clonotype was seen a few times. V gene TRBV2 combines with J gene TRBJ1-2; TRBD1 might be the D (6 bases). The CDR3 extends over 15 amino acids. V gave up 7 bases and J gave up 0 bases, with 15 bases separating them. Per germline, CDR1 SNHLY and CDR2 FYNNEI. Written as DNA, the CDR3 is TGTGCCAGCATCAGGGGCCCCTTTTCTAACTATGGCTACACCTTC. Encoded protein: CASIRGPFSNYGYTF.

The table lists this clonotype with a few counts. The rearrangement links TRBV7-3 to TRBJ1-1; tentative D call: TRBD1 (6 bases). V shed 2 bases and J shed 8 bases, with 15 bases lying between them. Germline V gene lookup returns CDR1 SGHTA and CDR2 FQGTGA. This CDR3 has 14 residues. CDR3 in DNA: TGTGCCAGCAGCTTATCCTTGGCGACAGGAGAAGCTTTCTTT. As protein: CASSLSLATGEAFF.

This clonotype has ten or more counts. The V gene is TRBV11-2, the J gene TRBJ2-3, with 11 bases fitting TRBD1. The ends lost 2 bases at V and 4 bases at J; junction bases unmatched: 11. CDR1 and CDR2 from the germline V gene are SGHAT and FQNNGV. This CDR3 region has 18 residues. This CDR3 reads CASSLYPPGTGGSDTQYF. In DNA form, the CDR3 reads TGTGCCAGCAGCTTATATCCGCCCGGGACAGGGGGTTCAGATACGCAGTATTTT. The variable domain in full, completed from reference TRBV11-2 and TRBJ2-3, reads EAGVAQSPRYKIIEKRQSVAFWCNPISGHATLYWYQQILGQGPKLLIQFQNNGVVDDSQLPKDRFSAERLKGVDSTLKIQPAKLEDSAVYLCASSLYPPGTGGSDTQYFGPGTRLTVL.

There are a few counts of this clonotype. The chain carries TRBV3-1 and TRBJ1-6, with TRBD1 matching 7 bases. Germline assignment: CDR1 LGHDT and CDR2 YNNKEL (reference sequence). The V segment lost 3 bases and the J segment 10 bases; nucleotides outside the gene matches: 9. This CDR3 has 15 residues. As DNA, the CDR3 is TGTGCCAGCAGCCACCGGGACAGCGGAATCTCACCCCTCCACTTT. Residues: CASSHRDSGISPLHF.

This clonotype was observed a handful of times. The CDR3 sequence is CASRTYRGPNTEAFF. The CDR3 region has the DNA TGTGCCAGCAGGACTTACAGGGGGCCAAACACTGAAGCTTTCTTT. This chain uses TRBV11-2 with TRBJ1-1, with 9 nucleotides matching TRBD1. CDR3 length equals 15 residues. Trimming removed 6 bases from V and 2 bases from J; junction bases left unmatched: 7. CDR1 is SGHAT and CDR2 is FQNNGV in the germline V gene.